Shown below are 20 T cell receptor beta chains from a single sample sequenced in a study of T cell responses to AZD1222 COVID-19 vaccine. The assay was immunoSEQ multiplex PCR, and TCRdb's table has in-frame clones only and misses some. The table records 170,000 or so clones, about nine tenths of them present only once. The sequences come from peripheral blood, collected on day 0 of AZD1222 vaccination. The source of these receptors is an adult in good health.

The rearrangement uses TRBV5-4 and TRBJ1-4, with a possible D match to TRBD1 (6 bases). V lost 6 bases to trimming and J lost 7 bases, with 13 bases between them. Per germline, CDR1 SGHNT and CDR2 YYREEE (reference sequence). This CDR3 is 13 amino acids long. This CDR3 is CASTTGRTEKLFF. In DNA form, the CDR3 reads TGTGCCAGCACAACAGGGCGGACTGAAAAACTGTTTTTT.

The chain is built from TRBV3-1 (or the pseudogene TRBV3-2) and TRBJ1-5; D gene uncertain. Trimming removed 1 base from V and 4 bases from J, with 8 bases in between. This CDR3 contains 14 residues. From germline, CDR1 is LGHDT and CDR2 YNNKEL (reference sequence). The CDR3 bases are TGTGCCAGCAGCCAAGGGAGAGTAAATCAGCCCCAGCATTTT. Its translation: CASSQGRVNQPQHF.

In DNA form, the CDR3 reads TGTGCCAGTAGTATAGATCTCGCGGGACAGGGGAGTTCGGATTTCTATGGCTACACCTTC. Translating it yields CASSIDLAGQGSSDFYGYTF. This chain uses TRBV19 with TRBJ1-2; TRBD1 aligns across 10 bases. The CDR3 spans 20 residues. From germline, CDR1 is LNHDA and CDR2 SQIVND (reference sequence). Trimming removed 0 bases from V and 4 bases from J; junction bases left unmatched: 17.

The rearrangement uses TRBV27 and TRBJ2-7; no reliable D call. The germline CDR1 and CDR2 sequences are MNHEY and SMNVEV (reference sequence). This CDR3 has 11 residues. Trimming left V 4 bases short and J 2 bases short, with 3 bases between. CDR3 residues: CASSSPYEQYF. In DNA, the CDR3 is TGTGCCAGCAGTTCCCCCTACGAGCAGTACTTC.

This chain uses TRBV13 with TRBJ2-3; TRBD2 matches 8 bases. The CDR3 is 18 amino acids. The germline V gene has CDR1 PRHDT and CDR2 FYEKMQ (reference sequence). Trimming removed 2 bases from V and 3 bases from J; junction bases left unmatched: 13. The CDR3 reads CASSLWGKSGGSTDTQYF. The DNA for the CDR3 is TGTGCCAGCAGCTTATGGGGGAAAAGCGGGGGCTCGACAGATACGCAGTATTTT.

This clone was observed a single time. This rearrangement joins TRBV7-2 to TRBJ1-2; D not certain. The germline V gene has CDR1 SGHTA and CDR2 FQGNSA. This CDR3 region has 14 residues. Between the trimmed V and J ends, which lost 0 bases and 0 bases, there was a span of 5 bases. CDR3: CASSLASPNYGYTF. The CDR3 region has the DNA TGTGCCAGCAGCTTAGCCAGCCCTAACTATGGCTACACCTTC. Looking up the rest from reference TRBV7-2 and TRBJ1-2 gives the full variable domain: GAGVSQSPSNKVTEKGKDVELRCDPISGHTALYWYRQSLGQGLEFLIYFQGNSAPDKSGLPSDRFSAERTGGSVSTLTIQRTQQEDSAVYLCASSLASPNYGYTFGSGTRLTVV.

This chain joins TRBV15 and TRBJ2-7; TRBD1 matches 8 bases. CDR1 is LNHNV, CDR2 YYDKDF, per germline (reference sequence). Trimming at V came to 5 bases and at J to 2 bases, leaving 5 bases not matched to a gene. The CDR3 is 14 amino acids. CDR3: CATSLRDRPYEQYF. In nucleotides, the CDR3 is TGTGCCACCAGCCTACGGGACAGGCCCTACGAGCAGTACTTC. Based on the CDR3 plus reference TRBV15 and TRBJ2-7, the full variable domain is DAMVIQNPRYQVTQFGKPVTLSCSQTLNHNVMYWYQQKSSQAPKLLFHYYDKDFNNEADTPDNFQSRRPNTSFCFLDIRSPGLGDTAMYLCATSLRDRPYEQYFGPGTRLTVT.

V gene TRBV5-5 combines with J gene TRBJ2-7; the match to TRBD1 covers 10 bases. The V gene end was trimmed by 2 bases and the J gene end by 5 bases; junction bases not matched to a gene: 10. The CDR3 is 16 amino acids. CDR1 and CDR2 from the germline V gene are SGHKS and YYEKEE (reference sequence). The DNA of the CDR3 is TGTGCCAGCAGCTTCCCCAAGACAGGGGGCGTCAACGAGCAGTACTTC. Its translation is CASSFPKTGGVNEQYF.

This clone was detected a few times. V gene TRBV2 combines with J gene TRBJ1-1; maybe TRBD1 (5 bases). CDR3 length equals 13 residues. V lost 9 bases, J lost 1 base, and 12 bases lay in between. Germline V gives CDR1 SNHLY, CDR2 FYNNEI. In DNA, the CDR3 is TGTGCCAGAGCCAGGGCCCGGAACACTGAAGCTTTCTTT. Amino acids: CARARARNTEAFF. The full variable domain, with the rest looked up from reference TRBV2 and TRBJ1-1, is EPEVTQTPSHQVTQMGQEVILRCVPISNHLYFYWYRQILGQKVEFLVSFYNNEISEKSEIFDDQFSVERPDGSNFTLKIRSTKLEDSAMYFCARARARNTEAFFGQGTRLTVV.

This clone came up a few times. The CDR3 sequence: CASSEFQGGIHF. DNA for the CDR3: TGTGCCAGCAGTGAATTCCAAGGGGGGATCCACTTT. The rearrangement joins TRBV2 to TRBJ1-6, with TRBD1 as a possible D gene (6 bases). CDR3 size: 12 residues. Germline V CDR1 and CDR2: SNHLY, FYNNEI. Trimming cost V 2 bases and J 17 bases, with 13 bases left between them.

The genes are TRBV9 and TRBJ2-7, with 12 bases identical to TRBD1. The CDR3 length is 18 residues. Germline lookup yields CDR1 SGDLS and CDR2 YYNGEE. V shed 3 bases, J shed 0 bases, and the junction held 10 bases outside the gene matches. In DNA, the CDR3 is TGTGCCAGCAGCGACGGGACAGGGGGCTTGGGCTCCTCCTACGAGCAGTACTTC. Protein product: CASSDGTGGLGSSYEQYF.

CDR3 loop: CASSEALTNSPLHF. As DNA, the CDR3 is TGCGCCAGCAGCGAGGCACTTACTAATTCACCCCTCCACTTT. V usage is TRBV5-1 and J usage is TRBJ1-6, with D hard to call. V dropped 4 bases and J dropped 6 bases, with 11 bases sitting between them. The CDR3 has 14 residues. CDR1 and CDR2 from the germline V gene are SGHRS and YFSETQ.

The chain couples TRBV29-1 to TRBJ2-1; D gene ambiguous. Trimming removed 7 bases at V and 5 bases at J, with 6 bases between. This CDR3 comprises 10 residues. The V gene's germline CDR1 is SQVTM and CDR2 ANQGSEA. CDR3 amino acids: CSAWNNEQFF. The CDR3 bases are TGCAGCGCTTGGAACAATGAGCAGTTCTTC.

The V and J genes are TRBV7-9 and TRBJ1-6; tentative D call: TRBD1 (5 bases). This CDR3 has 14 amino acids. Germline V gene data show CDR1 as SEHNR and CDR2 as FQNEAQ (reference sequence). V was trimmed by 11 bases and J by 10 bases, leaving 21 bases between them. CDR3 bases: TGTGCCGCCGGTTGGGGGGACTGGGGGTCACCCCTCCACTTT. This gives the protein CAAGWGDWGSPLHF.

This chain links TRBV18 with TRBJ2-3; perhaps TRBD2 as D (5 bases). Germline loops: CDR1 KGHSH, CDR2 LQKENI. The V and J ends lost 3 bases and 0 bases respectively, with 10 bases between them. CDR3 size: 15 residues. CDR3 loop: CASSPNSGSTDTQYF. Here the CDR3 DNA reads TGTGCCAGCTCACCGAATTCGGGGAGCACAGATACGCAGTATTTT.

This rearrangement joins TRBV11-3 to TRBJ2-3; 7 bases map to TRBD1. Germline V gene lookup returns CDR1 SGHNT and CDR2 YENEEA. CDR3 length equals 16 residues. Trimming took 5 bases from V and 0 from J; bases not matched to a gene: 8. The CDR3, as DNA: TGTGCCAGCAGCGTCGGGACAGCGACTAGCACAGATACGCAGTATTTT. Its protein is CASSVGTATSTDTQYF. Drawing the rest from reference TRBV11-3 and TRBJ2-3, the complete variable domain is EAGVVQSPRYKIIEKKQPVAFWCNPISGHNTLYWYLQNLGQGPELLIRYENEEAVDDSQLPKDRFSAERLKGVDSTLKIQPAELGDSAVYLCASSVGTATSTDTQYFGPGTRLTVL.

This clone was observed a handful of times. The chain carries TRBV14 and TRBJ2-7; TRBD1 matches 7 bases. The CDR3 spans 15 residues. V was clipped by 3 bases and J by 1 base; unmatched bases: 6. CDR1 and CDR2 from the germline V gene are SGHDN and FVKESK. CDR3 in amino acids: CASSHITGASYEQYF. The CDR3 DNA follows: TGTGCCAGCAGCCATATAACAGGGGCTTCCTACGAGCAGTACTTC. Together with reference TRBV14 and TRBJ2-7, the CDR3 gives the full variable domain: EAGVTQFPSHSVIEKGQTVTLRCDPISGHDNLYWYRRVMGKEIKFLLHFVKESKQDESGMPNNRFLAERTGGTYSTLKVQPAELEDSGVYFCASSHITGASYEQYFGPGTRLTVT.

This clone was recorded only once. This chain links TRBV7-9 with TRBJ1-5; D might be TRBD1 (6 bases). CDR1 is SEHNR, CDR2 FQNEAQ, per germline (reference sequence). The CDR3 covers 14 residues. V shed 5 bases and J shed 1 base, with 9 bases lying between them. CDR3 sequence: CASSGTLSNQPQHF. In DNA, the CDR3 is TGTGCCAGCAGCGGGACATTGAGCAATCAGCCCCAGCATTTT. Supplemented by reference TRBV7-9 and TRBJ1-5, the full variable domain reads DTGVSQNPRHKITKRGQNVTFRCDPISEHNRLYWYRQTLGQGPEFLTYFQNEAQLEKSRLLSDRFSAERPKGSFSTLEIQRTEQGDSAMYLCASSGTLSNQPQHFGDGTRLSIL.

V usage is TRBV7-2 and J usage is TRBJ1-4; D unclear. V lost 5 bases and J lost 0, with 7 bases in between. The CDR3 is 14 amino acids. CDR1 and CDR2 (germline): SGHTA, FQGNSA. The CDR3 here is CASSRTPTNEKLFF. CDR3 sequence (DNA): TGTGCCAGCAGCCGCACCCCAACTAATGAAAAACTGTTTTTT. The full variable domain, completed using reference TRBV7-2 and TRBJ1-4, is GAGVSQSPSNKVTEKGKDVELRCDPISGHTALYWYRQSLGQGLEFLIYFQGNSAPDKSGLPSDRFSAERTGGSVSTLTIQRTQQEDSAVYLCASSRTPTNEKLFFGSGTQLSVL.

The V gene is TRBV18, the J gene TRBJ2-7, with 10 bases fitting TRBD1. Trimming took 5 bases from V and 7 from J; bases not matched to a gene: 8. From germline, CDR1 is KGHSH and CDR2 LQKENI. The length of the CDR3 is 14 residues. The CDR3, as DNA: TGTGCCAGCTCAACGGACAGGGGGAGATGGGAGCAGTACTTC. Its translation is CASSTDRGRWEQYF.